The clone carrying this TCR beta chain was observed many times. One entry per CDR3 protein results from TCRdb running MiXCR on the PCR reads. The sample lists about 68,000 distinct CDR3 sequences; over 15% were seen once. This sample was taken from a study of molecular identifiers for immune sequencing clone quantification. Study-wide context: Sequencing covered four of five parts into which replicate RNA from roughly 18,000 or 92,000 naive CD8 cells was split.

V dropped 0 bases and J dropped 4 bases, with 16 bases sitting between them. The CDR3 runs to 16 residues. Germline CDR1 LGHDT, CDR2 YNNKEL (reference sequence). The chain carries TRBV3-1 and TRBJ2-7, with D possibly called TRBD1 or TRBD2 (5 bases each). Sequences were obtained from naive CD8+ T cells from blood, with Jurkat cell RNA spiked in. Described subset: FACS-sorted CD8+CD4-CCR7+CD45RA+ naive T cells. The clonotype comes from a human donor in good health. Some libraries in this study had Jurkat cell RNA spiked in. CDR3 nucleotide sequence: TGTGCCAGCAGCCAAGATCTCGGAGGTGGGGGATACGAGCAGTACTTC. Translation gives CASSQDLGGGGYEQYF.